These 29 T cell receptor beta chains came from one sample sequenced in a study of blood T cell repertoires in COVID-19. Repertoires were generated with immunoSEQ multiplex PCR, while TCRdb's copy carries only in-frame clones and drops some. The table records roughly 29,000 clones, less than 90% of them present only once. Input material: peripheral blood. Source of these receptors: a man at least 80 years old with active COVID-19.

J is TRBJ2-1 and V is TRBV19; 12 positions match TRBD1. Germline-derived CDR1 and CDR2 are LNHDA and SQIVND (reference sequence). The CDR3 sequence is 15 residues long. V was pared by 6 bases and J by 7 bases, with 7 bases of the junction left unmatched. The CDR3 sequence is CASRTGTGGGNEQFF. The DNA of the CDR3 is TGTGCCAGTAGGACCGGGACAGGGGGCGGGAATGAGCAGTTCTTC.

This chain uses TRBV6-5 with TRBJ1-6; TRBD1 might be the D (5 bases). The germline gives CDR1 MNHEY, CDR2 SVGAGI. Trimming stripped 7 bases from V and 10 bases from J, with 14 bases between. This CDR3 is built from 13 residues. The CDR3 region is CASIPRAISPLHF. DNA of the CDR3: TGTGCCAGCATCCCCAGGGCGATATCACCCCTCCACTTT.

This clone appeared a few times. In nucleotides, the CDR3 is TGTGCCAGCAGCTTAGGGGCCACTAGCGGGGGGCCCTACGAGCAGTACTTC. Residues: CASSLGATSGGPYEQYF. The rearrangement links TRBV7-9 to TRBJ2-7; 12 bases line up with TRBD2. The V gene's germline CDR1 is SEHNR and CDR2 FQNEAQ (reference sequence). J lost 2 bases, V lost 1 base, and 6 bases had no gene match. The CDR3 runs to 17 residues.

This CDR3 is CASSYSISRGEGEQYF. The CDR3 region has the DNA TGTGCCAGCAGTTACTCGATTAGCAGGGGTGAAGGCGAGCAGTACTTC. The genes are TRBV6-5 and TRBJ2-7; TRBD1 might be the D (6 bases). Germline CDR1 is MNHEY and CDR2 is SVGAGI. Trimming pared 0 bases from V and 6 bases from J, leaving 18 bases between. The CDR3 totals 16 residues.

V gene TRBV18 combines with J gene TRBJ1-5, with D tentatively TRBD1 (5 bases). The CDR3 sequence is 15 residues long. The germline V and J ends were trimmed by 6 bases and 0 bases, with 12 bases remaining between them. The germline V gene has CDR1 KGHSH and CDR2 LQKENI. CDR3 loop: CASSLEQGSNQPQHF. CDR3 nucleotides: TGTGCCAGCTCCCTAGAGCAGGGTAGCAATCAGCCCCAGCATTTT.

The chain recombines TRBV20-1 with TRBJ2-2; D may be TRBD2 (6 bases). V shed 5 bases and J shed 6 bases, with 7 bases lying between them. CDR1 and CDR2 (germline): DFQATT, SNEGSKA (reference sequence). The CDR3 is 11 amino acids. DNA for the CDR3: TGCAGTGCTCTAGCGTCCGGGGAGCTGTTTTTT. Its translation: CSALASGELFF.

This chain connects TRBV28 to TRBJ1-1; no clear D. Germline V CDR1 and CDR2: MDHEN, SYDVKM. Deletions cut 7 bases from V and 4 bases from J, with 16 bases between. This CDR3 spans 14 amino acids. The CDR3 is CASTLGGPGTEAFF. The CDR3, as DNA: TGTGCCAGCACTCTGGGAGGGCCTGGCACTGAAGCTTTCTTT. Drawing the rest from reference TRBV28 and TRBJ1-1, the complete variable domain is DVKVTQSSRYLVKRTGEKVFLECVQDMDHENMFWYRQDPGLGLRLIYFSYDVKMKEKGDIPEGYSVSREKKERFSLILESASTNQTSMYLCASTLGGPGTEAFFGQGTRLTVV.

The rearrangement links TRBV6-4 to TRBJ2-3; TRBD2 matches at 10 bases. Losses at the gene ends were 3 bases for V and 4 bases for J; bases not matched to a gene: 4. Germline values: CDR1 MRHNA, CDR2 SNTAGT. This CDR3 comprises 15 residues. The CDR3 DNA sequence: TGTGCCAGCAGTGAGCGCAGCGGGGGGGCAGATACGCAGTATTTT. Its translation: CASSERSGGADTQYF.

The chain recombines TRBV7-2 with TRBJ1-1, with D perhaps matching TRBD1 (6 bases). This CDR3 contains 14 residues. Trimming removed 3 bases from V and 1 base from J, with 9 bases in between. Germline V lookup: CDR1 SGHTA, CDR2 FQGNSA. DNA for the CDR3: TGTGCCAGCAGCTTGGCAGGGGCGAACACTGAAGCTTTCTTT. It translates to CASSLAGANTEAFF.

V is TRBV5-6 and J is TRBJ2-3; the D is unclear. Germline values: CDR1 SGHDT, CDR2 YYEEEE. The CDR3 length is 13 residues. V shed 4 bases and J shed 0 bases, with 6 bases lying between them. The CDR3 sequence is CASSQRSTDTQYF. CDR3 DNA sequence: TGTGCCAGCAGCCAGAGGAGCACAGATACGCAGTATTTT.

This chain joins TRBV6-4 and TRBJ2-7, with TRBD1 identical over 12 bases. The CDR3 extends over 19 amino acids. J was trimmed by 2 bases and V by 0 bases; bases with no gene match: 11. The germline V gene has CDR1 MRHNA and CDR2 SNTAGT. The CDR3 region has the DNA TGTGCCAGCAGTGACTCAACGGGACAGGGGGCTATAACGGCCTACGAGCAGTACTTC. As protein: CASSDSTGQGAITAYEQYF.

The V gene is TRBV10-1, the J gene TRBJ2-2, with a tentative D call TRBD2 (5 bases). Trimming stripped 7 bases from V and 2 bases from J, with 11 bases between. CDR3 length equals 14 residues. Germline-derived CDR1 and CDR2 are WNHNN and SYGVQD (reference sequence). The CDR3 bases are TGCGCCAGCAAAATGGACTCTAACACCGGGGAGCTGTTTTTT. This sequence encodes CASKMDSNTGELFF.

The chain carries TRBV30 and TRBJ1-2; tentatively, D is TRBD1 (5 bases). With 3 bases removed from V and 8 bases from J, the gap between germline ends came to 19 bases. The CDR3 extends over 14 amino acids. Per germline, CDR1 GTSNPN and CDR2 SVGIG (reference sequence). DNA for the CDR3: TGTGCCTGGAGGTCGGGGGTTCTCACCAGGGGCTACACCTTC. Its protein is CAWRSGVLTRGYTF.

The V call is TRBV3-1 (or the pseudogene TRBV3-2), the J call TRBJ2-1; a possible D gene is TRBD2 (6 bases). With 1 base removed from V and 6 bases from J, the gap between germline ends came to 13 bases. This CDR3 contains 15 residues. Germline CDR1 and CDR2: LGHDT and YNNKEL (reference sequence). Here the CDR3 reads CASSQGVVAANEQFF. As DNA, the CDR3 is TGTGCCAGCAGCCAAGGAGTAGTAGCGGCCAATGAGCAGTTCTTC.

The chain joins TRBV15 to TRBJ2-5; TRBD1 is a possible D gene (5 bases). Trimming removed 0 bases at V and 5 bases at J, with 13 bases between. Germline V CDR1 and CDR2: LNHNV, YYDKDF (reference sequence). The length of the CDR3 is 15 residues. The CDR3 DNA sequence: TGTGCCACCAGCAGAGATCCAGGGTTCGGGGAGACCCAGTACTTC. As protein: CATSRDPGFGETQYF.

The chain has TRBV11-2 and TRBJ2-1; 7 bases fit TRBD2. The CDR3 runs to 14 residues. Germline V CDR1 and CDR2: SGHAT, FQNNGV. V lost 2 bases and J lost 6; bases outside the gene matches: 4. The CDR3 loop is CASSLIGGGNEQFF. The CDR3 DNA sequence: TGTGCCAGCAGCTTAATTGGGGGGGGCAATGAGCAGTTCTTC. The full variable domain, its missing parts supplied by reference TRBV11-2 and TRBJ2-1, is EAGVAQSPRYKIIEKRQSVAFWCNPISGHATLYWYQQILGQGPKLLIQFQNNGVVDDSQLPKDRFSAERLKGVDSTLKIQPAKLEDSAVYLCASSLIGGGNEQFFGPGTRLTVL.

In this sample, this clone turned up once. V gene TRBV4-1 combines with J gene TRBJ1-2; D unclear. The CDR3 length is 13 residues. Trimming left V 1 base short and J 7 bases short, with 10 bases between. Germline values: CDR1 MGHRA, CDR2 YSYEKL. The CDR3 loop reads CASSQVSPVGYTF. CDR3 DNA sequence: TGCGCCAGCAGCCAAGTTTCTCCAGTTGGCTACACCTTC.

This clone came up once. The CDR3 is CASSQETGGYQPQHF. The DNA of the CDR3 is TGTGCCAGCAGCCAAGAGACAGGGGGCTATCAGCCCCAGCATTTT. The chain links TRBV4-2 to TRBJ1-5, with 10 bases identical to TRBD1. The CDR3 is 15 amino acids. CDR1 and CDR2 (germline): LGHNA, YNFKEQ. V shed 0 bases and J 5 bases; nucleotides not matched to a gene: 1.

The rearrangement uses TRBV25-1 and TRBJ2-2; 10 bases match TRBD1. Germline V lookup: CDR1 MGHDK, CDR2 SYGVNS. The CDR3 loop spans 15 amino acids. The J segment lost 8 bases and the V segment lost 3 bases, leaving 6 bases of the junction unmatched. The CDR3 region has the DNA TGTGCCAGCAGTGATTGGACAGGGGGAGGTGGGGAGCTGTTTTTT. Encoded protein: CASSDWTGGGGELFF.

J is TRBJ1-2 and V is TRBV3-1 (or the pseudogene TRBV3-2); 7 nucleotides line up with TRBD1. The CDR3 runs 14 residues. V lost 6 bases, J lost 1 base, and 5 bases stayed unmatched. CDR1 is LGHDT and CDR2 is YNNKEL in the germline V gene (reference sequence). Here the CDR3 DNA reads TGTGCCAGCAGTCGACAGGGAGTTAACTATGGCTACACCTTC. Amino acid sequence: CASSRQGVNYGYTF.

The chain links TRBV3-1 (or the pseudogene TRBV3-2) to TRBJ2-7; 9 bases match TRBD1. The CDR3 is made up of 16 amino acids. Per the germline V gene, CDR1 is LGHDT and CDR2 is YNNKEL (reference sequence). V trimming: 4 bases; J trimming: 5 bases; junction bases outside the gene matches: 12. The CDR3 DNA follows: TGTGCCAGCAGCCGCCTTGCCGGGACAGGGTTTCACGAGCAGTACTTC. Protein: CASSRLAGTGFHEQYF.

The chain employs TRBV30 and TRBJ1-2, with 8 positions matching TRBD1. Germline CDR1 GTSNPN, CDR2 SVGIG (reference sequence). The CDR3 contains 14 residues. Trimming at V came to 2 bases and at J to 0 bases, leaving 2 bases not matched to a gene. CDR3 residues: CAWSRQGTNYGYTF. The CDR3 bases are TGTGCCTGGAGTAGACAGGGGACTAACTATGGCTACACCTTC.

The chain combines TRBV7-9 with TRBJ1-2; D remains ambiguous. Germline V lookup: CDR1 SEHNR, CDR2 FQNEAQ (reference sequence). V was shortened by 6 bases and J by 2 bases, with 4 bases between the two germline ends. This CDR3 spans 11 amino acids. CDR3 amino acids: CASRLNYGYTF. CDR3 DNA sequence: TGTGCCAGCAGACTGAACTATGGCTACACCTTC.

Of note for this clone: At one end, the junction sequence differs from germline, possibly due to a read error. This chain connects TRBV4-1 to TRBJ1-5; 8 nucleotides agree with TRBD1. The CDR3 spans 16 residues. Germline V CDR1 and CDR2: MGHRA, YSYEKL. CDR3: CASSKEGTGGLQPQHF. For the CDR3, the DNA is TGCGCCAGCAGCAAAGAGGGTACAGGGGGGCTACAGCCCCAGCATTTT.

In its sample, this clone was seen a few times. The rearrangement joins TRBV9 to TRBJ2-2; 9 positions match TRBD2. J lost 3 bases, V lost 1 base, and 1 base had no gene match. Germline CDR1 reads SGDLS; CDR2 reads YYNGEE. This CDR3 region has 15 residues. CDR3 bases: TGTGCCAGCAGCGTATTAGCGGGGGACACCGGGGAGCTGTTTTTT. Its translation: CASSVLAGDTGELFF.

This chain connects TRBV7-8 to TRBJ2-7; D perhaps matches TRBD1 (5 bases). This CDR3 is built from 15 residues. Germline V gives CDR1 SGHVS, CDR2 FQNEAQ. V gave up 4 bases and J gave up 0 bases, with 13 bases separating them. CDR3 in DNA: TGTGCCAGCAGCTCCCAGGGCCAGAGCTCCTACGAGCAGTACTTC. Protein product: CASSSQGQSSYEQYF. Based on the CDR3 plus reference TRBV7-8 and TRBJ2-7, the full variable domain is GAGVSQSPRYKVAKRGQDVALRCDPISGHVSLFWYQQALGQGPEFLTYFQNEAQLDKSGLPSDRFFAERPEGSVSTLKIQRTQQEDSAVYLCASSSQGQSSYEQYFGPGTRLTVT.

The chain links TRBV4-2 to TRBJ1-4; TRBD1 might be the D (6 bases). Germline V gives CDR1 LGHNA, CDR2 YNFKEQ. With 4 bases removed from V and 0 bases from J, the gap between germline ends came to 12 bases. This CDR3 spans 16 amino acids. The CDR3 loop is CASSRGQSSTNEKLFF. DNA for the CDR3: TGTGCCAGCAGCCGCGGACAGAGCTCAACTAATGAAAAACTGTTTTTT.

This sequence joins TRBV28 and TRBJ1-6, with D possibly matching TRBD1 (6 bases). The germline gives CDR1 MDHEN, CDR2 SYDVKM. Trimming took 6 bases from V and 5 from J, leaving 14 bases between them. The CDR3 loop spans 15 amino acids. The CDR3 bases are TGTGCCAGCAGCGCTCATCAGGGGAATAATTCACCCCTCCACTTT. This codes for CASSAHQGNNSPLHF.

V and J are TRBV9 and TRBJ2-1, with a possible D match to TRBD1 (5 bases). Trimming removed 4 bases at V and 10 bases at J, with 12 bases between. The germline gives CDR1 SGDLS, CDR2 YYNGEE. This CDR3 spans 12 amino acids. The CDR3 here is CASSLRVGEQFF. DNA for the CDR3: TGTGCCAGCAGCCTCAGGGTAGGGGAGCAGTTCTTC.